This T cell receptor beta chain was recovered during a study of spatial heterogeneity in lung cancer. TCR cDNA molecules each carried a unique molecular identifier. A single record per CDR3 protein comes from TCRdb applying MiXCR to the 5' RACE reads. Of roughly 1,900 distinct CDR3 sequences in the sample, about 23% are singletons; the top ten hold roughly 14%. This clonotype was recorded at least ten times. Germline V lookup: CDR1 SGHTA, CDR2 FQGNSA. V lost 5 bases to trimming and J lost 1 base, with 12 bases between them. The CDR3 totals 15 residues. Time point specified: sample taken at primary tumor resection. Sequencing was performed on whole RNA extracted from tumor and nontumor lung tissue, or from frozen PBMC, and the material was left unsorted.

The TCR sequence derives from a male donor with early-stage non-small cell lung cancer. The V gene is TRBV7-2, the J gene TRBJ2-1; perhaps TRBD1 as D (6 bases). The sample was normal lung tissue next to the tumor, taken at surgery. In DNA form, the CDR3 reads TGTGCCAGCAGCGTCACACAGGGATCCTACAATGAGCAGTTCTTC. Translating it yields CASSVTQGSYNEQFF.